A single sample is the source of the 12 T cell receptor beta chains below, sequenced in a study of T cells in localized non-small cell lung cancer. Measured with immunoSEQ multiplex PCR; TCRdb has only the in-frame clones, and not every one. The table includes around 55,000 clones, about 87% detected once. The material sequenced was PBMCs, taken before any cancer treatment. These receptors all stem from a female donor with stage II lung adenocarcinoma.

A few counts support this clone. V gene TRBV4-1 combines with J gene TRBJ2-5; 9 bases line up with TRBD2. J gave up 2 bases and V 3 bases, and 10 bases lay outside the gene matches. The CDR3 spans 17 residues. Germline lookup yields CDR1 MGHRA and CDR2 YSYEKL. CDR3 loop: CASSQAPAGGTQETQYF. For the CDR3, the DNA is TGCGCCAGCAGCCAGGCTCCAGCGGGGGGCACTCAAGAGACCCAGTACTTC.

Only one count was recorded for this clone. DNA of the CDR3: TGTGCCAGCAGCTTAGTCGGGACGGGGGAGCAGTACTTC. Translation: CASSLVGTGEQYF. V usage is TRBV7-9 and J usage is TRBJ2-7; D is perhaps TRBD1 or TRBD2 (5 bases each). CDR1 and CDR2 from the germline V gene are SEHNR and FQNEAQ (reference sequence). The CDR3 has 13 residues. The V and J ends lost 1 base and 7 bases respectively, with 11 bases between them.

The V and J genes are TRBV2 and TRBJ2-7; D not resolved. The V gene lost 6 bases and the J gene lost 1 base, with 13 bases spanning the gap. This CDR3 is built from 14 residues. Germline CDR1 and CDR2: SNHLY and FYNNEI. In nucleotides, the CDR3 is TGTGCCAGCAGCCGTGACCTTCGTTCCTACGAGCAGTACTTC. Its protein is CASSRDLRSYEQYF.

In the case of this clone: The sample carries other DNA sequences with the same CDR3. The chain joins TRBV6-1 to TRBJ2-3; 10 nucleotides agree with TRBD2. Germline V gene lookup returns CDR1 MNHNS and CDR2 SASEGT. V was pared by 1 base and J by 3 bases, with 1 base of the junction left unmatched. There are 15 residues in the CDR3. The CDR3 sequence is CASSEERGGTDTQYF. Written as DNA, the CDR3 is TGTGCCAGCAGTGAAGAGCGGGGGGGGACAGATACGCAGTATTTT.

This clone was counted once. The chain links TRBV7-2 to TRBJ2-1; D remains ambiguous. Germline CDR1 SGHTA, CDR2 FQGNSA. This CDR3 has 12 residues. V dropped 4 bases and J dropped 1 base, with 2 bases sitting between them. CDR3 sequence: CASSWSYNEQFF. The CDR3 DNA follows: TGTGCCAGCAGCTGGTCCTACAATGAGCAGTTCTTC. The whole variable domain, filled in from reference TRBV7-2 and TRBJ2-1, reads GAGVSQSPSNKVTEKGKDVELRCDPISGHTALYWYRQSLGQGLEFLIYFQGNSAPDKSGLPSDRFSAERTGGSVSTLTIQRTQQEDSAVYLCASSWSYNEQFFGPGTRLTVL.

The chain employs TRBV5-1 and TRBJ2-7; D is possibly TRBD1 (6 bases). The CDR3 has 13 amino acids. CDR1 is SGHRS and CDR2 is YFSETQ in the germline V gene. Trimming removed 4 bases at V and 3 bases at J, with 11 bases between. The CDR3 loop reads CASSHDRNYEQYF. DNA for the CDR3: TGCGCCAGCAGCCATGACAGGAACTACGAGCAGTACTTC.

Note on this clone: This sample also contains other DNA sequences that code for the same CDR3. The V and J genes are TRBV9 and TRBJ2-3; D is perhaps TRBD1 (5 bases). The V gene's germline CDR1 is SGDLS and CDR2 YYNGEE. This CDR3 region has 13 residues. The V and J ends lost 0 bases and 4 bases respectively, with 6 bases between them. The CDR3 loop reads CASSVGGADTQYF. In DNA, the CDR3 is TGTGCCAGCAGCGTAGGGGGCGCAGATACGCAGTATTTT. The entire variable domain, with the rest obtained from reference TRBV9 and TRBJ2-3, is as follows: DSGVTQTPKHLITATGQRVTLRCSPRSGDLSVYWYQQSLDQGLQFLIQYYNGEERAKGNILERFSAQQFPDLHSELNLSSLELGDSALYFCASSVGGADTQYFGPGTRLTVL.

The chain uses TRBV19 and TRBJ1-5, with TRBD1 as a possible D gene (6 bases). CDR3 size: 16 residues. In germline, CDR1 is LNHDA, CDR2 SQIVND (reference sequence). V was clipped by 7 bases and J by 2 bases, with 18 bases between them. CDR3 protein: CASTFSMGAGNQPQHF. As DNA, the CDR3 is TGTGCCAGTACCTTTTCAATGGGGGCTGGCAATCAGCCCCAGCATTTT.

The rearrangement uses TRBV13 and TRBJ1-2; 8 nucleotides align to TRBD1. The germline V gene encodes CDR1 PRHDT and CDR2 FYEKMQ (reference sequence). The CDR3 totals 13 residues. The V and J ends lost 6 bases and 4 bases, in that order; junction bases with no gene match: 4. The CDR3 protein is CASRTGGVYGYTF. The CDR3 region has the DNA TGTGCCAGCAGAACAGGGGGTGTCTATGGCTACACCTTC.

The CDR3 DNA sequence: TGTGCCAGCAGGGGCAGCTCGGGGTGGGTCCAGTACTTC. It codes for CASRGSSGWVQYF. The gene calls are TRBV5-8 and TRBJ2-7, with D tentatively TRBD2 (5 bases). CDR3 length equals 13 residues. Trimming stripped 5 bases from V and 10 bases from J, with 19 bases between. The germline CDR1 and CDR2 sequences are SGHTS and YDEGEE.

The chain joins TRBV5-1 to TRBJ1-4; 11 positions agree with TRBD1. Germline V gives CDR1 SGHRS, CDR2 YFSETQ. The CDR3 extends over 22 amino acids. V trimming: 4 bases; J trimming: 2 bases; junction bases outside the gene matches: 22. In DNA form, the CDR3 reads TGCGCCAGCAGCACGCGTACTTTATCCGGGACAGGGGGGCTTAGGACTAATGAAAAACTGTTTTTT. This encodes CASSTRTLSGTGGLRTNEKLFF.

CDR3 protein: CSVTEGVDEQYF. The CDR3 coding sequence is TGCAGCGTAACGGAAGGGGTCGACGAGCAGTACTTC. The rearrangement links TRBV29-1 to TRBJ2-7; the D gene is possibly TRBD1 (5 bases). Per germline, CDR1 SQVTM and CDR2 ANQGSEA. The ends were cut back, 6 bases at V and 5 bases at J, with 14 bases in the middle. This CDR3 contains 12 residues.